The 22 T cell receptor beta chains presented below share a single source sample, sequenced in a study of a mutant IDH1 vaccine in newly diagnosed glioma. Assay used: immunoSEQ multiplex PCR; TCRdb lists only in-frame clones, some missing. The sample lists 30,000 to 40,000 clones; 75% to 95% were seen once. Stated time point: week 47, end of study. The investigators gave 300 ug of mutant IDH1 20-mer peptide in each vaccine dose, together with topical imiquimod. Their antigens are not known. Here the sequenced sample was PBMCs, taken from a glioma patient whose treatment included an IDH1 peptide vaccine. These receptors originate from a woman aged 40-49 years with glioma.

The gene calls are TRBV25-1 and TRBJ2-1; TRBD2 agrees at 7 bases. V lost 4 bases, J lost 0 bases, and 3 bases stayed unmatched. CDR1 is MGHDK and CDR2 is SYGVNS in the germline V gene. This CDR3 contains 15 residues. The CDR3 DNA is TGTGCCAGCAGTGTTGGCGGGAGCTCCTACAATGAGCAGTTCTTC. The encoded protein is CASSVGGSSYNEQFF.

The chain uses TRBV5-4 and TRBJ2-1; D is unresolved. The CDR3 is 12 residues long. Trimming cost V 4 bases and J 7 bases, with 9 bases left between them. The V gene's germline CDR1 is SGHNT and CDR2 YYREEE (reference sequence). This CDR3 is CASSTTANEQFF. Written as DNA, the CDR3 is TGTGCCAGCAGCACTACAGCTAATGAGCAGTTCTTC. Supplemented by reference TRBV5-4 and TRBJ2-1, the full variable domain reads ETGVTQSPTHLIKTRGQQVTLRCSSQSGHNTVSWYQQALGQGPQFIFQYYREEENGRGNFPPRFSGLQFPNYSSELNVNALELDDSALYLCASSTTANEQFFGPGTRLTVL.

This chain connects TRBV19 to TRBJ1-4; D is ambiguous. This CDR3 is 14 amino acids long. With 7 bases removed from V and 2 bases from J, the gap between germline ends came to 11 bases. Germline lookup yields CDR1 LNHDA and CDR2 SQIVND (reference sequence). CDR3 in amino acids: CASTLSGTNEKLFF. The CDR3 DNA reads as TGTGCCAGTACCCTCTCGGGGACTAATGAAAAACTGTTTTTT. The full variable domain, in which reference TRBV19 and TRBJ1-4 provide the parts outside the CDR3, is DGGITQSPKYLFRKEGQNVTLSCEQNLNHDAMYWYRQDPGQGLRLIYYSQIVNDFQKGDIAEGYSVSREKKESFPLTVTSAQKNPTAFYLCASTLSGTNEKLFFGSGTQLSVL.

This clone has just one count. V usage is TRBV27 and J usage is TRBJ1-5; D is unclear. CDR1 MNHEY and CDR2 SMNVEV come from the germline V gene (reference sequence). The CDR3 consists of 14 residues. The V end was cut by 3 bases, the J end by 2 bases, with 8 bases between. CDR3 coding DNA: TGTGCCAGCAGTTTTAGTACAGGCAATCAGCCCCAGCATTTT. Translated: CASSFSTGNQPQHF.

The chain has TRBV4-2 and TRBJ1-3; D is uncertain. CDR1 and CDR2 from the germline V gene are LGHNA and YNFKEQ. V shed 3 bases and J shed 0 bases, with 9 bases lying between them. This CDR3 has 15 residues. In nucleotides, the CDR3 is TGTGCCAGCAGCCATAAGGGTCCCTCTGGAAACACCATATATTTT. It is translated as CASSHKGPSGNTIYF.

V usage is TRBV7-8 and J usage is TRBJ2-2, with a tentative D call TRBD2 (6 bases). The CDR3 contains 14 residues. Germline V gene sequence: CDR1 SGHVS, CDR2 FQNEAQ. The V and J ends lost 4 bases and 0 bases respectively, with 6 bases between them. The CDR3 protein is CASSWGANTGELFF. As DNA, the CDR3 is TGTGCCAGCAGCTGGGGGGCGAACACCGGGGAGCTGTTTTTT.

The chain links TRBV6-6 to TRBJ2-1, with TRBD2 identical over 7 bases. This CDR3 is 16 amino acids long. Germline CDR1 is MNHNY and CDR2 is SVGAGI (reference sequence). With V trimmed by 7 bases and J by 4 bases, 13 bases remained unmatched. CDR3 sequence (DNA): TGTGCCAGCAAATTGGCGGGGGAAGGTCTTTACAATGAGCAGTTCTTC. This sequence encodes CASKLAGEGLYNEQFF.

The chain combines TRBV6-1 with TRBJ1-2; perhaps TRBD1 as D (5 bases). CDR1 MNHNS and CDR2 SASEGT come from the germline V gene. This CDR3 is built from 12 residues. The V end lost 2 bases, the J end lost 8 bases, and 9 bases lay between the germline ends. As DNA, the CDR3 is TGTGCCAGCAGTGAATATGGGGACGGCTACACCTTC. It encodes CASSEYGDGYTF.

The chain carries TRBV4-3 and TRBJ1-1, with D unresolved. The CDR3 spans 17 residues. Per germline, CDR1 LGHNA and CDR2 YSLEER. Trimming took 0 bases from V and 0 from J, leaving 14 bases between them. CDR3 region: CASSQDTILTMNTEAFF. The CDR3 bases are TGCGCCAGCAGCCAAGATACGATCTTGACAATGAACACTGAAGCTTTCTTT.

The CDR3: CASSEARSAGAYNEQFF. The DNA for the CDR3 is TGTGCCAGCAGTGAAGCGCGATCTGCGGGAGCCTACAATGAGCAGTTCTTC. The rearrangement uses TRBV2 and TRBJ2-1, with 7 bases lining up with TRBD2. The CDR3 is 17 amino acids. The V and J ends lost 0 bases and 2 bases, in that order; junction bases with no gene match: 7. Germline V CDR1 and CDR2: SNHLY, FYNNEI.

The chain combines TRBV7-9 with TRBJ1-1, with D possibly TRBD1 on 5 matching bases. The CDR3 is 16 residues long. Trimming took off 5 bases at V and 2 bases at J, with 18 bases between the two ends. The V gene's germline CDR1 is SEHNR and CDR2 FQNEAQ (reference sequence). The DNA for the CDR3 is TGTGCCAGCAGCCCAGCGAGAGGACAAACAAACACTGAAGCTTTCTTT. It codes for CASSPARGQTNTEAFF. The variable domain in full, completed from reference TRBV7-9 and TRBJ1-1, reads DTGVSQNPRHKITKRGQNVTFRCDPISEHNRLYWYRQTLGQGPEFLTYFQNEAQLEKSRLLSDRFSAERPKGSFSTLEIQRTEQGDSAMYLCASSPARGQTNTEAFFGQGTRLTVV.

The chain employs TRBV9 and TRBJ2-1, with D perhaps being TRBD1 or TRBD2 (5 bases each). Germline V gives CDR1 SGDLS, CDR2 YYNGEE. This CDR3 has 15 amino acids. Trimming shortened V by 3 bases and J by 5 bases, and 15 bases separated the two germline ends. CDR3 sequence (DNA): TGTGCCAGCAGCGCGGCCGGGACCACCAACAATGAGCAGTTCTTC. Its protein product is CASSAAGTTNNEQFF.

This sequence joins TRBV2 and TRBJ1-2; no definite D call. V was pared by 4 bases and J by 8 bases, with 14 bases between. Germline assignment: CDR1 SNHLY and CDR2 FYNNEI. CDR3 length: 13 residues. The CDR3 region is CASSVEPRSGYTF. The CDR3 coding sequence is TGTGCCAGCAGTGTCGAACCACGGAGCGGCTACACCTTC.

V usage is TRBV4-1 and J usage is TRBJ1-1, with TRBD1 matching 7 bases. The CDR3 consists of 16 residues. CDR1 is MGHRA and CDR2 is YSYEKL in the germline V gene. V gave up 1 base and J gave up 1 base; unmatched junction bases: 6. The CDR3 region is CASSQVPGQKNTEAFF. The DNA of the CDR3 is TGCGCCAGCAGCCAAGTGCCGGGACAGAAGAACACTGAAGCTTTCTTT.

The chain is built from TRBV5-5 and TRBJ1-4, with D hard to call. Germline V gives CDR1 SGHKS, CDR2 YYEKEE (reference sequence). The CDR3 consists of 15 residues. V was pared by 1 base and J by 3 bases, with 10 bases between. The CDR3 region has the DNA TGTGCCAGCAGCTTGAGAGGATCTTCTAATGAAAAACTGTTTTTT. The encoded protein is CASSLRGSSNEKLFF.

This sequence joins TRBV30 and TRBJ2-7; TRBD2 aligns across 7 bases. This CDR3 is 13 amino acids long. Germline CDR1 is GTSNPN and CDR2 is SVGIG (reference sequence). The junction had 4 bases not matched to a gene; V was cut back by 0 bases and J by 5 bases. DNA of the CDR3: TGTGCCTGGAGTGTAGGTGCGGGAGACGAGCAGTACTTC. Translation gives CAWSVGAGDEQYF. Drawing the rest from reference TRBV30 and TRBJ2-7, the complete variable domain is SQTIHQWPATLVQPVGSPLSLECTVEGTSNPNLYWYRQAAGRGLQLLFYSVGIGQISSEVPQNLSASRPQDRQFILSSKKLLLSDSGFYLCAWSVGAGDEQYFGPGTRLTVT.

The chain employs TRBV29-1 and TRBJ1-4; D is unclear. Trimming removed 4 bases at V and 4 bases at J, with 10 bases between. The CDR3 is 13 amino acids. CDR1 is SQVTM and CDR2 is ANQGSEA in the germline V gene. CDR3 loop: CSVASQNNEKLFF. CDR3 DNA sequence: TGCAGCGTTGCCAGCCAAAATAATGAAAAACTGTTTTTT.

V and J are TRBV11-2 and TRBJ2-7; 8 nucleotides agree with TRBD1. This CDR3 contains 15 residues. Germline lookup yields CDR1 SGHAT and CDR2 FQNNGV. V was pared by 1 base and J by 6 bases, with 8 bases of the junction left unmatched. In DNA, the CDR3 is TGTGCCAGCAGCTTAGGGCAGGGGGCGTTGGTCGAGCAGTACTTC. This encodes CASSLGQGALVEQYF.

This sequence joins TRBV6-5 and TRBJ2-7; no clear D gene. The germline V gene encodes CDR1 MNHEY and CDR2 SVGAGI. The CDR3 runs to 12 residues. Trimming shortened V by 6 bases and J by 4 bases, and 10 bases separated the two germline ends. In DNA form, the CDR3 reads TGTGCCAGCAGCTACGACGGATACGAGCAGTACTTC. Protein sequence: CASSYDGYEQYF.

This clone was seen only a few times. The CDR3 bases are TGTGCCAGCAGCTTAAATTCGAACACTGAAGCTTTCTTT. This codes for CASSLNSNTEAFF. The V call is TRBV7-6, the J call TRBJ1-1; D unresolved. This CDR3 contains 13 residues. Germline lookup yields CDR1 SGHVS and CDR2 FNYEAQ. The V end lost 2 bases, the J end lost 1 base, and 5 bases lay between the germline ends.

This chain links TRBV4-3 with TRBJ1-2, with unresolved D. V lost 0 bases to trimming and J lost 5 bases, with 16 bases between them. Germline V gene lookup returns CDR1 LGHNA and CDR2 YSLEER. CDR3 length: 16 amino acids. As DNA, the CDR3 is TGCGCCAGCAGCCAAGACCTCCGTCGGGATTCGTATGGCTACACCTTC. This sequence encodes CASSQDLRRDSYGYTF.

The V call is TRBV6-6, the J call TRBJ1-5; perhaps TRBD1 as D (5 bases). Trimming pared 4 bases from V and 9 bases from J, leaving 10 bases between. CDR3 length: 12 residues. Germline CDR1 MNHNY, CDR2 SVGAGI (reference sequence). The CDR3 DNA follows: TGTGCCAGCAGTTGGGAGGGACTGCCCCAGCATTTT. Its protein is CASSWEGLPQHF.